The 27 T cell receptor beta chains below all came from one sample that was sequenced in a study of T cells after yellow fever vaccination. TCRdb fed the 5' RACE reads into MiXCR, producing one record per CDR3 protein. The sample yields some 100,000 distinct CDR3 sequences, more than 7.5% seen once. Sequencing used CD8+ T cells not binding an NS4B(214-222) dextramer, sorted from PBMCs, obtained around 15 days after the first yellow fever vaccination. These receptors were taken from a man between 18 and 35 years old who received the YFV17D yellow fever vaccine.

At least ten counts were recorded for this clonotype. J is TRBJ2-3 and V is TRBV10-3; perhaps D is TRBD1 or TRBD2 (5 bases each). CDR3 length equals 14 residues. Trimming removed 10 bases at V and 2 bases at J, with 16 bases between. Looked up from germline, CDR1 is ENHRY and CDR2 is SYGVKD. The CDR3 loop is CATGQERSTDTQYF. CDR3 sequence (DNA): TGTGCCACGGGGCAGGAGCGGTCCACAGATACGCAGTATTTT.

The chain combines TRBV3-1 with TRBJ2-7; TRBD1 matches at 8 bases. After removal of 0 bases from V and 0 bases from J, the junction contained 4 bases not matched to a gene. This CDR3 is 16 amino acids long. Germline V gene data show CDR1 as LGHDT and CDR2 as YNNKEL (reference sequence). The CDR3 nucleotides read TGTGCCAGCAGCCAAGATAGGGGACAGGCCTCCTACGAGCAGTACTTC. Protein: CASSQDRGQASYEQYF.

This chain connects TRBV6-5 to TRBJ1-6; D gene ambiguous. V was trimmed by 0 bases and J by 3 bases, leaving 9 bases between them. The CDR3 runs 16 residues. The germline V gene encodes CDR1 MNHEY and CDR2 SVGAGI. The CDR3 sequence: CASSYSFSGYNSPLHF. The CDR3 DNA is TGTGCCAGCAGTTACTCGTTTTCGGGCTATAATTCACCCCTCCACTTT.

The table lists this clonotype with a few counts. The chain is built from TRBV5-1 and TRBJ2-7; D perhaps matches TRBD1 (5 bases). In germline, CDR1 is SGHRS, CDR2 YFSETQ. V lost 0 bases and J lost 3, with 13 bases in between. The CDR3 extends over 15 amino acids. CDR3 in DNA: TGCGCCAGCAGCTTGGGGACATACGGTTACTACGAGCAGTACGTC. It encodes CASSLGTYGYYEQYV.

The V and J genes are TRBV6-2 or TRBV6-3 and TRBJ1-5, with TRBD1 as a possible D gene (6 bases). The CDR3 is 15 residues long. Deletions cut 2 bases from V and 3 bases from J, with 11 bases between. CDR1 is MNHEY, CDR2 SVGEGT, per germline. The CDR3 sequence is CASSYPQGYNQPQHF. CDR3 in DNA: TGTGCCAGCAGTTACCCACAGGGCTACAATCAGCCCCAGCATTTT.

This clonotype was detected a few times. This rearrangement joins TRBV6-5 to TRBJ1-5; unclear D gene. Germline CDR1 reads MNHEY; CDR2 reads SVGAGI. This CDR3 has 13 residues. V lost 7 bases and J lost 3, with 10 bases in between. This CDR3 reads CASTPGYNQPQHF. CDR3 in DNA: TGTGCCAGCACCCCGGGGTACAATCAGCCCCAGCATTTT.

This clonotype was found many times. J is TRBJ1-1 and V is TRBV20-1; D not resolved. V was clipped by 5 bases and J by 3 bases, with 7 bases between them. Germline V gene sequence: CDR1 DFQATT, CDR2 SNEGSKA (reference sequence). The CDR3 is made up of 11 amino acids. The CDR3 protein is CSAPLYTEAFF. The DNA for the CDR3 is TGCAGTGCTCCGTTGTACACTGAAGCTTTCTTT.

The chain carries TRBV6-6 and TRBJ2-2, with no clear D. The CDR3 extends over 13 amino acids. V lost 2 bases, J lost 3 bases, and 4 bases lay in between. The germline gives CDR1 MNHNY, CDR2 SVGAGI (reference sequence). CDR3 sequence: CASSYVDTGELFF. Written as DNA, the CDR3 is TGTGCCAGCAGTTACGTTGACACCGGGGAGCTGTTTTTT.

This clonotype occurred a few times. This sequence joins TRBV20-1 and TRBJ2-1; TRBD2 agrees at 10 bases. Germline-derived CDR1 and CDR2 are DFQATT and SNEGSKA (reference sequence). With 0 bases clipped from V and 8 bases from J, the junction kept 7 bases outside the gene matches. This CDR3 contains 15 residues. CDR3 residues: CSARDTSGAGYEQFF. CDR3 bases: TGCAGTGCTAGAGATACTAGCGGGGCAGGGTATGAGCAGTTCTTC.

This clonotype was seen a handful of times. The V and J genes are TRBV5-6 and TRBJ1-1; D not certain. Per the germline V gene, CDR1 is SGHDT and CDR2 is YYEEEE. CDR3 length equals 12 residues. Trimming took off 2 bases at V and 4 bases at J, with 6 bases between the two ends. CDR3 bases: TGTGCCAGCAGCTTCGTGGGCACTGAAGCTTTCTTT. Translated, it gives CASSFVGTEAFF.

The table lists this clonotype with a few counts. The chain combines TRBV29-1 with TRBJ1-2; 7 bases match TRBD1. Germline V gives CDR1 SQVTM, CDR2 ANQGSEA. V gave up 6 bases and J gave up 6 bases; unmatched junction bases: 4. The CDR3 covers 11 residues. CDR3 sequence: CSVDRVDGYTF. In DNA form, the CDR3 reads TGCAGCGTCGACAGGGTAGATGGCTACACCTTC.

This rearrangement joins TRBV20-1 to TRBJ2-5; 13 bases are shared with TRBD2. The germline CDR1 and CDR2 sequences are DFQATT and SNEGSKA (reference sequence). This CDR3 comprises 15 residues. Unmatched junction bases numbered 7, after V lost 5 bases and J lost 4 bases. Here the CDR3 DNA reads TGCAGTGCTGAACTAGCGGGGGGGTTGGGAGAGACCCAGTACTTC. This codes for CSAELAGGLGETQYF.

The sample holds many counts of this clonotype. The V gene is TRBV12-3 or TRBV12-4, the J gene TRBJ2-7; D call uncertain. This CDR3 is 12 amino acids long. Trimming removed 3 bases from V and 6 bases from J, with 9 bases in between. The CDR3 here is CASSFGLSEQYV. The CDR3 DNA reads as TGTGCCAGCAGTTTTGGCCTTAGCGAGCAGTACGTC.

The chain is built from TRBV4-1 and TRBJ2-7; 9 bases match TRBD1. V gave up 3 bases and J gave up 4 bases; unmatched junction bases: 4. CDR3 length equals 14 residues. Per the germline V gene, CDR1 is MGHRA and CDR2 is YSYEKL. Here the CDR3 reads CASSQGQGHYEQYV. DNA for the CDR3: TGCGCCAGCAGCCAGGGACAGGGCCATTACGAGCAGTACGTC.

This clonotype was detected only a few times. The chain uses TRBV3-1 and TRBJ1-1, with D possibly TRBD1 on 5 matching bases. V was pared by 5 bases and J by 2 bases, with 18 bases between. The CDR3 spans 16 residues. Looked up from germline, CDR1 is LGHDT and CDR2 is YNNKEL (reference sequence). CDR3 bases: TGTGCCAGCAGCACCCCCGGGGCATGGTTCAACACTGAAGCTTTCTTT. It yields the protein CASSTPGAWFNTEAFF.

V usage is TRBV12-3 or TRBV12-4 and J usage is TRBJ2-2; D is perhaps TRBD1 (6 bases). The CDR3 covers 14 residues. V lost 4 bases to trimming and J lost 1 base, with 7 bases between them. In DNA form, the CDR3 reads TGTGCCAGCAGTTGGACAGAGAACACCGGGGAGCTGTTTTTT. This encodes CASSWTENTGELFF.

The rearrangement links TRBV5-1 to TRBJ1-2; D gene ambiguous. CDR1 and CDR2 (germline): SGHRS, YFSETQ. This CDR3 spans 16 amino acids. V lost 0 bases and J 6 bases, leaving 18 bases between the germline ends. The CDR3 is CASSLGIGNVAHGYTF. The CDR3 coding sequence is TGCGCCAGCAGCTTGGGAATAGGGAATGTCGCACATGGCTACACCTTC.

V and J are TRBV4-3 and TRBJ1-5; D call uncertain. Trimming shortened V by 0 bases and J by 3 bases, and 12 bases separated the two germline ends. Germline V gives CDR1 LGHNA, CDR2 YSLEER. The CDR3 has 16 residues. As DNA, the CDR3 is TGCGCCAGCAGCCAAGATTCGAAAGGAGTCAATCAGCCCCAGCATTTT. Protein: CASSQDSKGVNQPQHF.

This clonotype was found many times. The rearrangement joins TRBV4-2 to TRBJ1-2; D unclear. Germline CDR1 LGHNA, CDR2 YNFKEQ. The CDR3 is 14 residues long. V dropped 0 bases and J dropped 7 bases, with 12 bases sitting between them. As DNA, the CDR3 is TGTGCCAGCAGCCAAGAAGTTCGCCTCGTTGGCTACACCTTC. The encoded protein is CASSQEVRLVGYTF.

The chain recombines TRBV30 with TRBJ2-3; TRBD2 matches 9 bases. CDR3 size: 14 residues. J gave up 1 base and V 4 bases, and 3 bases lay outside the gene matches. CDR1 and CDR2 (germline): GTSNPN, SVGIG (reference sequence). Here the CDR3 DNA reads TGTGCCTGGACGATAGCGGGGGGCACAGATACGCAGTATTTT. Protein sequence: CAWTIAGGTDTQYF.

The chain has TRBV4-1 and TRBJ2-1; 11 bases are shared with TRBD1. The germline CDR1 and CDR2 sequences are MGHRA and YSYEKL. J was trimmed by 8 bases and V by 0 bases; bases with no gene match: 12. This CDR3 has 18 residues. The CDR3: CASSQDLGGTGGWDEQFF. The CDR3 bases are TGCGCCAGCAGCCAAGATTTAGGAGGGACAGGGGGATGGGATGAGCAGTTCTTC.

The V and J genes are TRBV4-3 and TRBJ1-3, with a weak D call TRBD1 (5 bases). CDR3 size: 15 residues. The germline V gene encodes CDR1 LGHNA and CDR2 YSLEER. With 0 bases removed from V and 5 bases from J, the gap between germline ends came to 11 bases. The CDR3: CASSQDEGLRNTIYF. The CDR3 nucleotides read TGCGCCAGCAGCCAAGATGAGGGACTAAGAAACACCATATATTTT.

This clonotype was seen more than once but under ten times. J is TRBJ2-5 and V is TRBV11-2; 7 bases map to TRBD1. There are 16 residues in the CDR3. Germline values: CDR1 SGHAT, CDR2 FQNNGV. Trimming took 5 bases from V and 2 from J; bases not matched to a gene: 11. CDR3 sequence (DNA): TGTGCCAGCAGCCTCAACCTCGGGACAGCTCAAGAGACCCAGTACTTC. Residues: CASSLNLGTAQETQYF.

This clonotype was seen a handful of times. This rearrangement joins TRBV27 to TRBJ2-3; 8 bases match TRBD1. This CDR3 spans 17 amino acids. The V segment lost 6 bases and the J segment 4 bases; nucleotides outside the gene matches: 15. Germline loops: CDR1 MNHEY, CDR2 SMNVEV (reference sequence). CDR3 in amino acids: CASRPTGVGGLSDTQYF. CDR3 DNA: TGTGCCAGCAGACCGACAGGGGTAGGGGGTTTGTCAGATACGCAGTATTTT.

Remarks on this clonotype: This may be a read error, as it is one base from a much larger clone. The CDR3 spells CDSSLSTFPNSPLHF. CDR3 sequence (DNA): TGTGACAGCAGTTTATCGACATTTCCGAATTCACCCCTCCACTTT. The genes are TRBV27 and TRBJ1-6, with D unclear. CDR1 MNHEY and CDR2 SMNVEV come from the germline V gene (reference sequence). CDR3 size: 15 residues.

In its sample, this clonotype was seen many times. The CDR3 sequence: CATSDRGQALTDTQYF. The CDR3 bases are TGTGCCACCAGTGACCGTGGACAGGCTCTGACAGATACGCAGTATTTT. V is TRBV24-1 and J is TRBJ2-3; TRBD1 agrees at 7 bases. The CDR3 has 16 residues. The germline CDR1 and CDR2 sequences are KGHDR and SFDVKD. With V trimmed by 4 bases and J by 3 bases, 9 bases remained unmatched.

There are a few counts of this clonotype. The chain joins TRBV12-3 or TRBV12-4 to TRBJ2-6; no clear D gene. The CDR3 consists of 12 residues. Trimming pared 10 bases from V and 4 bases from J, leaving 8 bases between. DNA for the CDR3: TGTGCCACCGTATCCGGGGCCAACGTCCTGACTTTC. This gives the protein CATVSGANVLTF.